What follows is one T cell receptor beta chain and its context. The conserved phenylalanine or tryptophan is not found at the CDR3 terminus, so this likely reflects a read error. It is unclear where the CDR3 begins or ends on the DNA, so no DNA is shown, and the CDR3 is as TCRdb lists it. Co-extracted RNA and DNA came from roughly 21-30 mg of unsorted bulk tissue. Surgical resection treated primary liver carcinoma in the patients. These data are taken from a study of tumor-infiltrating lymphocytes in primary liver carcinoma. Germline CDR1 reads SGHDN; CDR2 reads FVKESK. 16 amino acids form the CDR3, both terminal residues included. Making TCR beta cDNA involved approximately 510 ng total RNA and a constant-region primer. Three-round nested multiplex PCR performed with slightly modified ARM-PCR produced the TCR beta libraries. The first two PCR rounds used TRBV1-TRBV30 primers with a Cbeta primer, 10 cycles each. TCRdb re-analysed the multiplex PCR reads in MiXCR, keeping a single row per CDR3 protein. The sample has about 37,000 distinct CDR3 sequences, around 80% seen once.

The clonotype originates from a man in his forties with primary liver carcinoma and hepatitis B virus infection. The source material was tumor-adjacent normal liver tissue. The chain recombines TRBV14 with TRBJ2-1; the table calls TRBD2, which could not be checked here. CDR3 loop: CASSTVAGWVNNEQFL.